This entry is about one TCR beta chain. The CDR3 is 13 amino acids. V shed 3 bases, J shed 6 bases, and the junction held 4 bases outside the gene matches. Germline CDR1 SEHNR, CDR2 FQNEAQ (reference sequence). This record belongs to a study of blood T cell repertoires in COVID-19. Authors' analysis steps: Reference gene primers were amplified, and this amplification served to estimate nucleated cell counts. TCRdb's copy holds only in-frame clones and misses some; the assay was immunoSEQ multiplex PCR. That table furnishes V, J and clone size, whereas the DNA furnished D and trimming. This table has roughly 60,000 clones, 75% to 85% appearing once.

The clonotype originates from an older woman with acute or convalescent COVID-19. What was sequenced was peripheral blood. J is TRBJ1-1 and V is TRBV7-9; the match to TRBD1 covers 7 bases. The CDR3 reads CASSLTGRPEAFF. In nucleotides, the CDR3 is TGTGCCAGCAGCTTGACAGGGAGGCCTGAAGCTTTCTTT.